A single T cell receptor (beta chain) is shown here with its context. The data stem from a study of shared clonotypes between healthy human individuals. The germline V gene encodes CDR1 SGDLS and CDR2 YYNGEE. The length of the CDR3 is 15 residues. J lost 8 bases, V lost 3 bases, and 4 bases had no gene match. The assay was immunoSEQ multiplex PCR, and TCRdb's table has in-frame clones only and misses some. The sample lists about a million clones, around 75% occurring once. The source material was memory CD4+ T cells sorted from blood. The subset is: CD45RA-negative fraction. This chain joins TRBV9 and TRBJ2-2, with TRBD2 matching over 13 bases. This receptor was taken from a man aged 18 to 29 in good health. CDR3 protein: CASSAQGLAGGELFF. CDR3 coding DNA: TGTGCCAGCAGCGCGCAGGGACTAGCGGGAGGGGAGCTGTTTTTT.